The next 2 T cell receptor beta chains were all read from a single sample in a study of cytomegalovirus exposure and HLA in healthy donors. Primers for the PCR totalled 60 Vbeta and 13 Jbeta. Clones were read by immunoSEQ multiplex PCR, and TCRdb kept only the in-frame ones, dropping some. Seen here are under 110,000 clones, 76% observed once, and the top ten hold 4.1%. Sequences were obtained from PBMCs. Receptor source: a man aged 40-49 years in good health and CMV-seronegative.

V usage is TRBV4-1 and J usage is TRBJ1-5; unclear D gene. CDR1 is MGHRA and CDR2 is YSYEKL in the germline V gene. Trimming took 0 bases from V and 6 from J, leaving 15 bases between them. This CDR3 is 16 amino acids long. CDR3 region: CASSQDEAAIFQPQHF. CDR3 nucleotides: TGCGCCAGCAGCCAAGATGAGGCCGCCATATTTCAGCCCCAGCATTTT.

This clone showed up just a few times. Other DNA sequences in this specimen translate into the identical CDR3. The genes are TRBV2 and TRBJ1-5; the match to TRBD1 covers 9 bases. The trim removed 4 bases at V and 2 bases at J, leaving 0 bases unmatched. The germline gives CDR1 SNHLY, CDR2 FYNNEI. The CDR3 totals 14 residues. CDR3 in amino acids: CASSGTGGNQPQHF. CDR3 DNA: TGTGCCAGCAGTGGGACAGGGGGCAATCAGCCCCAGCATTTT.